The clone carrying this TCR beta chain came up many times. Its target is not known. The CDR3 runs 17 residues. Germline V gives CDR1 SGHRS, CDR2 YFSETQ. V lost 4 bases to trimming and J lost 2 bases; unmatched junction nucleotides: 12. TCRdb re-called the reads through MiXCR, storing one row per CDR3 protein. The table records approximately 140,000 distinct CDR3 sequences, under 8.5% of them present only once. This record belongs to a study of T cell repertoires in cytomegalovirus infection. At the level of the study: The public TCR beta signatures pointed to both CMV infection and matching HLA type.

The study's findings and limits: Dominant in the ex vivo response were TCR beta clonotypes restricted by HLA-C and specific for CMV. Frequencies of public TCR beta families were cumulated, and this identified carriers of CMV plus the relevant HLA.

Material for sequencing was PBMCs. The receptor was derived from a human donor in good health (CMV status not recorded). Some clones in this sample may be carry-over from other donors' samples. The J gene is TRBJ2-3, the V gene TRBV5-1; 8 positions agree with TRBD2. The CDR3 spells CASSPPEAGELTDTQYF. CDR3 coding DNA: TGCGCCAGCAGCCCGCCAGAAGCGGGGGAACTCACAGATACGCAGTATTTT. Using reference TRBV5-1 and TRBJ2-3 for the parts outside the CDR3, the full variable domain is KAGVTQTPRYLIKTRGQQVTLSCSPISGHRSVSWYQQTPGQGLQFLFEYFSETQRNKGNFPGRFSGRQFSNSRSEMNVSTLELGDSALYLCASSPPEAGELTDTQYFGPGTRLTVL.